Below, one T cell receptor (beta chain) is given with its context. The CDR3 loop spans 13 amino acids. Trimming shortened V by 6 bases and J by 4 bases, and 9 bases separated the two germline ends. The germline CDR1 and CDR2 sequences are SGHVS and FNYEAQ. This specimen belongs to a study of blood T cell repertoires in COVID-19. Study-level background: Samples of COVID-19 (acute and convalescent) were obtained from the United States, Italy and Spain. T cells, B-cell-depleted T cells, or PBMCs provided the cDNA or gDNA that served as material.

Per the original methods: Nucleated cell counts were estimated from reference gene primer amplification. TCRdb's copy holds only in-frame clones and misses some; the assay was immunoSEQ multiplex PCR. For V, J and clone size, that table is used; D and trimming come from the DNA. The sample contains approximately 150,000 clones, around nine tenths of which appear only once. Sequenced material: peripheral blood. The receptor's source is a man aged 50 to 59 with active or convalescent COVID-19. The V gene is TRBV7-6, the J gene TRBJ2-2, with D unresolved. The CDR3 nucleotides read TGTGCCAGCAGTGATGCCGGCACCGGGGAGCTGTTTTTT. This gives the protein CASSDAGTGELFF.